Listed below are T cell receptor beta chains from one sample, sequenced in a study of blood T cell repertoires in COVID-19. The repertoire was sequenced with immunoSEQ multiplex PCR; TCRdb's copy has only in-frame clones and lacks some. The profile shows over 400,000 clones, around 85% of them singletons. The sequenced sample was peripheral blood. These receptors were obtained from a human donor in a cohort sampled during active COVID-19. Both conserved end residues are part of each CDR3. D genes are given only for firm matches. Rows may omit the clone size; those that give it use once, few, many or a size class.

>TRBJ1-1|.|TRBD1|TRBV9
TGTGCCAGCGGGCAAGGGGGCTACGGCACTGAAGCTTTCTTT
CASGQGGYGTEAFF
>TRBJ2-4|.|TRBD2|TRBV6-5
TGTGCCAGCAGTTACTCGATAGCGGGGGATAAAAACATTCAGTACTTC
CASSYSIAGDKNIQYF
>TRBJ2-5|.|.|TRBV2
TGTGCCAGCAGTGAAGCAGGGAGCCCAATGGAGACCCAGTACTTC
CASSEAGSPMETQYF
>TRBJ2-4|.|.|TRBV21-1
TGTGCCAGCAGCAACGCCAGGCCCCTAGCCAAAAACATTCAGTACTTC
CASSNARPLAKNIQYF
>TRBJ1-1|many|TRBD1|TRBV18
TGTGCCAGCTCACCAGCCGGGACAGGGGGTGCCACTGAAGCTTTCTTT
CASSPAGTGGATEAFF
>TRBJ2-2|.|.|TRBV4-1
TGCGCCAGCAGCTCCCAGGGTGCGGGGACCGGGGAGCTGTTTTTT
CASSSQGAGTGELFF
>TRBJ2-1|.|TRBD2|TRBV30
TGTGCCTGGAGTGTACTAGCGGTTTACAATGAGCAGTTCTTC
CAWSVLAVYNEQFF
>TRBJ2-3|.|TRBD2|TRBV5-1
TGCGCCAGCAGCCCGGGACTAGCGGGAGAAGCGGATACGCAGTATTTT
CASSPGLAGEADTQYF
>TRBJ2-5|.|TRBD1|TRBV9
TGTGCCAGCACCCGACAGGGGCAATTCACGGAGACCCAGTACTTC
CASTRQGQFTETQYF
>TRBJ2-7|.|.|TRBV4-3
TGCGCCAGCAGCCAAGAATCTAGCTCCTACGAGCAGTACTTC
CASSQESSSYEQYF
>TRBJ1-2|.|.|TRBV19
TGTGCCAGTAGTTTAGACGAGTACTATGGCTACACCTTC
CASSLDEYYGYTF
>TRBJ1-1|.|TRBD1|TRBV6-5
TGTGCCAGCAGTTATAAAGGTAGGGGGCCTACTGAAGCTTTCTTT
CASSYKGRGPTEAFF
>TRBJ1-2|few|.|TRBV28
TGTGCCAGCAGTTTTTGGGCTGTTGGCTACACCTTC
CASSFWAVGYTF
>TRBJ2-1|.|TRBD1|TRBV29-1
TGCAGCGTTGAAGCGGTCGCAAGACAGGGAATCGATGAGCAGTTCTTC
CSVEAVARQGIDEQFF
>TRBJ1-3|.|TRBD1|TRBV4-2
TGTGCCAGCAGCCAAGCGGACAGGGGTCACTCTGGAAACACCATATATTTT
CASSQADRGHSGNTIYF
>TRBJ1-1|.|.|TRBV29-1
TGCAGCGTCGCAGGGGTCCTGAACACTGAAGCTTTCTTT
CSVAGVLNTEAFF
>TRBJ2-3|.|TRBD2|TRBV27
TGTGCCAGCAGTTATAGCGGGAGGGCCGGCACAGATACGCAGTATTTT
CASSYSGRAGTDTQYF